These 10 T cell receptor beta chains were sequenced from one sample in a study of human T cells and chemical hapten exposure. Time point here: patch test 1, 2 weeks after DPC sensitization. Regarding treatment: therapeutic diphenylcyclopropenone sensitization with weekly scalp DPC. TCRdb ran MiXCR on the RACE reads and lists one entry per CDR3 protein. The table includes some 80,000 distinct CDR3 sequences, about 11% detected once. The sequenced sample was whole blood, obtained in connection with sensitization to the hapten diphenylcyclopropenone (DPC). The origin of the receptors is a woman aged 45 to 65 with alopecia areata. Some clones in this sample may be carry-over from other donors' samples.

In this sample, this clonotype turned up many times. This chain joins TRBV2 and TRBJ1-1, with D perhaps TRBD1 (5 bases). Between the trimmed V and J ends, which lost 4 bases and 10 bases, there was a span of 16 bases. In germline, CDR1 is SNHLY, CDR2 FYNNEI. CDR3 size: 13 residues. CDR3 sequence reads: CASSGGAWDVAFF. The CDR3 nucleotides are TGTGCCAGCAGTGGTGGGGCCTGGGACGTAGCTTTCTTT.

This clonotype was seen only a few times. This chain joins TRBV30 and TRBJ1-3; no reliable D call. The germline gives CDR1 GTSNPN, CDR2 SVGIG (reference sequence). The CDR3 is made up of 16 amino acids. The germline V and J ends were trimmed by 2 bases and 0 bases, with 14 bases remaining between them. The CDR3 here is CAWSSLTVSSGNTIYF. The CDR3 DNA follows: TGTGCCTGGAGTTCCCTGACTGTTAGCTCTGGAAACACCATATATTTT.

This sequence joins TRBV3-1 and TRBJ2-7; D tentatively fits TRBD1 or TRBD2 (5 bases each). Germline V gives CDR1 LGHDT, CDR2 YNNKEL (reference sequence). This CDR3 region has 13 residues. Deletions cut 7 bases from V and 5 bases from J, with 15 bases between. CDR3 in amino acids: CASNRGLGDEQYF. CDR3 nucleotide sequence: TGTGCCAGCAACCGGGGATTGGGGGACGAGCAGTACTTC.

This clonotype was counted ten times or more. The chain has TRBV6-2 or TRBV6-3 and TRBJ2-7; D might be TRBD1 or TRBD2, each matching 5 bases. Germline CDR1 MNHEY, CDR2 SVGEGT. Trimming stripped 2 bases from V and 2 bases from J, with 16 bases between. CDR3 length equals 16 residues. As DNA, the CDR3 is TGTGCCAGCAGTTACCCGACCGGGACCGATACCTACGAGCAGTACTTC. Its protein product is CASSYPTGTDTYEQYF.

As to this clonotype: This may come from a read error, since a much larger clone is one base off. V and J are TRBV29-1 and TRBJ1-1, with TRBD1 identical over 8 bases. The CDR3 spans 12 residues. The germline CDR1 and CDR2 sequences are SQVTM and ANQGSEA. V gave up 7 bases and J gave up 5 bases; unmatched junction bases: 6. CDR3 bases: TGCAGCGCAGGACAGGGAGAGACTGAAGCTTTCTTT. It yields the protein CSAGQGETEAFF. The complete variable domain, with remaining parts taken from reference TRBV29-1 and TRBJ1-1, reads SAVISQKPSRDICQRGTSLTIQCQVDSQVTMMFWYRQQPGQSLTLIATANQGSEATYESGFVIDKFPISRPNLTFSTLTVSNMSPEDSSIYLCSAGQGETEAFFGQGTRLTVV.

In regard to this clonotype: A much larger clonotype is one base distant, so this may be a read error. The CDR3 sequence is CVSSLAGQGSYNEQFF. The CDR3 DNA follows: TGTGTCAGCAGCTTAGCGGGACAGGGATCCTACAATGAGCAGTTCTTC. The genes are TRBV7-2 and TRBJ2-1; possibly TRBD1 for D (9 bases). The CDR3 is made up of 16 amino acids. Germline V CDR1 and CDR2: SGHTA, FQGNSA.

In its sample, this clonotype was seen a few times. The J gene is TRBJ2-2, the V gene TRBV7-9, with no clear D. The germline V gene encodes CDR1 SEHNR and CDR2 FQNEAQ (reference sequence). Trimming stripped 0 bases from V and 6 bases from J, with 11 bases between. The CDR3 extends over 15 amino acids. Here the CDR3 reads CASSLAGSMAGELFF. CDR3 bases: TGTGCCAGCAGCTTAGCCGGTTCGATGGCCGGGGAGCTGTTTTTT.

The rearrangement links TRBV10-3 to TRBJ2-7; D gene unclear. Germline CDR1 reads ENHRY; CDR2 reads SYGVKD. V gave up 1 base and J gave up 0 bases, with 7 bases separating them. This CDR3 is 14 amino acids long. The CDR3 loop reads CAISEYSPSYEQYF. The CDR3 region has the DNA TGTGCCATCAGTGAGTACAGTCCCTCCTACGAGCAGTACTTC.

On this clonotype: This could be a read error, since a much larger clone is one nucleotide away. The CDR3 DNA reads TGTGCCAGCAGTTTAAGAATCCTTGGGAACTCTGAAGCTTTGTTT. Residues: CASSLRILGNSEALF. The chain has TRBV12-3 or TRBV12-4 and TRBJ1-1; D gene ambiguous. This CDR3 comprises 15 residues.

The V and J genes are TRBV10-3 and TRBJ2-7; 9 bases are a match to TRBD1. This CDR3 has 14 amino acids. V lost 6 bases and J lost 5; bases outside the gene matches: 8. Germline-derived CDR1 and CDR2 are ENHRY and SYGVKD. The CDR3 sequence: CAISEAGQGHEQYF. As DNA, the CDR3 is TGTGCCATCAGCGAAGCGGGACAGGGTCACGAGCAGTACTTC.